This T cell receptor (beta chain) was observed in a study of T-cell reconstitution after alpha-beta-depleted transplantation in children. Unique molecular identifiers were incorporated during preparation of the TCRbeta library. TCRdb passed the PCR reads through MiXCR, listing each CDR3 protein once. The sample contains approximately 1,000,000 distinct CDR3 sequences, roughly 31% of which appear only once. The V end lost 4 bases, the J end lost 7 bases, and 6 bases lay between the germline ends. This CDR3 has 11 amino acids. Per germline, CDR1 SGHRS and CDR2 YFSETQ. This clonotype has a handful of counts.

V usage is TRBV5-1 and J usage is TRBJ2-1, with D unclear. This receptor was identified in a boy younger than two who had a stem cell transplant for SCID, so the T cells may come from the graft donor. The material was PBMCs, mostly from graft donor cells, obtained 360 days after TCRalphabeta/CD19-depleted stem cell transplant. CDR3 in amino acids: CASSAKNEQFF. CDR3 DNA: TGCGCCAGCAGCGCAAAGAATGAGCAGTTCTTC.